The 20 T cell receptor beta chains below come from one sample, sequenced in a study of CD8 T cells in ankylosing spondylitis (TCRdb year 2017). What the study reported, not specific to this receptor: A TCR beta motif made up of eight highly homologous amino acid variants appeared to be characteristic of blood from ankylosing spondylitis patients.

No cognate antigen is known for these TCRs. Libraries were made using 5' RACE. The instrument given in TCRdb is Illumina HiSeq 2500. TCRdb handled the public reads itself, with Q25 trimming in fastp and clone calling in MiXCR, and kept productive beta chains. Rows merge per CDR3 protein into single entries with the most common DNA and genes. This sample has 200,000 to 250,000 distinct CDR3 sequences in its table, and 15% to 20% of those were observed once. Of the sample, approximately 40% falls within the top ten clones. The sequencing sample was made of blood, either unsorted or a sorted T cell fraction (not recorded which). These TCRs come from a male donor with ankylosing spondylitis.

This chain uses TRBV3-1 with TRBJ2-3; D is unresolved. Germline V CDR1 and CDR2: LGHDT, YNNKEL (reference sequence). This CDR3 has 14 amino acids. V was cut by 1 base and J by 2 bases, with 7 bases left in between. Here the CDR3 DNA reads TGTGCCAGCAGCCAAGTAGCTGACACAGATACGCAGTATTTT. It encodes CASSQVADTDTQYF.

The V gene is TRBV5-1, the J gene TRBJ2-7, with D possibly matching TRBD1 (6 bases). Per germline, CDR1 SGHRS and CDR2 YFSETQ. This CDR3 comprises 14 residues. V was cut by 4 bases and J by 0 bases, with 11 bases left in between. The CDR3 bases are TGCGCCAGCAGCCACCGGGACAACTCCTACGAGCAGTACTTC. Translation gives CASSHRDNSYEQYF.

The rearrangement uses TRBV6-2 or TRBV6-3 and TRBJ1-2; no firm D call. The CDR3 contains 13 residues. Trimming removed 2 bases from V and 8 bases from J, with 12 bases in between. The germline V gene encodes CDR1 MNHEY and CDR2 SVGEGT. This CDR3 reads CASSYGPTGGYTF. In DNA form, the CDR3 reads TGTGCCAGCAGTTACGGCCCGACGGGAGGCTACACCTTC.

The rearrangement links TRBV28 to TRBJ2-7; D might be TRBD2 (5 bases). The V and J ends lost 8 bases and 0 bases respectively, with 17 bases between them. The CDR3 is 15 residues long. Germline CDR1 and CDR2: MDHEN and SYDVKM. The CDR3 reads CASETERLSSYEQYF. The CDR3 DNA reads TGTGCCAGCGAAACGGAGCGGTTGAGCTCCTACGAGCAGTACTTC.

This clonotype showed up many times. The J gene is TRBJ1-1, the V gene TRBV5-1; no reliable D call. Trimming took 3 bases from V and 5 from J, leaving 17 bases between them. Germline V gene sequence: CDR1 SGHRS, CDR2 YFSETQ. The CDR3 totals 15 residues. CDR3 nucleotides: TGCGCCAGCAGCTCATCCACGGGAGGGAATACTGAAGCTTTCTTT. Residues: CASSSSTGGNTEAFF.

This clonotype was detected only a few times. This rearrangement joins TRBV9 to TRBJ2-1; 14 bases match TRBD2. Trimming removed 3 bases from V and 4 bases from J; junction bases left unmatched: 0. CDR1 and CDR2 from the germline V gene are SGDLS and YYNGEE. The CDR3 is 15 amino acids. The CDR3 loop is CASSGTSGGYNEQFF. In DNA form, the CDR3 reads TGTGCCAGCAGCGGGACTAGCGGGGGGTACAATGAGCAGTTCTTC.

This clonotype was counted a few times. For the CDR3, the DNA is TGTGCCAGCAGTTTCCAGTGGAACACTGAAGCTTTCTTT. Amino acid sequence: CASSFQWNTEAFF. The chain links TRBV27 to TRBJ1-1; D gene uncertain. The CDR3 extends over 13 amino acids. V lost 3 bases, J lost 1 base, and 6 bases lay in between. The germline gives CDR1 MNHEY, CDR2 SMNVEV (reference sequence).

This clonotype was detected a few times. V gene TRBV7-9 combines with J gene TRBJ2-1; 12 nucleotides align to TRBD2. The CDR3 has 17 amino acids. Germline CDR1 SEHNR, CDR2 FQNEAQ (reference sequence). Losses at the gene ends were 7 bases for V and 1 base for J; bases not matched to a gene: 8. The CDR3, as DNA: TGTGCCAGCACCCGACTAGCGGGAGAAGGGTCCTACAATGAGCAGTTCTTC. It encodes CASTRLAGEGSYNEQFF.

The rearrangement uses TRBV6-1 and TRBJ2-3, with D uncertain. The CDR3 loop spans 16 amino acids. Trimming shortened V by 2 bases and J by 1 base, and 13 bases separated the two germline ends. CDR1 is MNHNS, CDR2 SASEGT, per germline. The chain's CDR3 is CASSESPGPGTDTQYF. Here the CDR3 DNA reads TGTGCCAGCAGTGAATCCCCCGGCCCCGGCACAGATACGCAGTATTTT.

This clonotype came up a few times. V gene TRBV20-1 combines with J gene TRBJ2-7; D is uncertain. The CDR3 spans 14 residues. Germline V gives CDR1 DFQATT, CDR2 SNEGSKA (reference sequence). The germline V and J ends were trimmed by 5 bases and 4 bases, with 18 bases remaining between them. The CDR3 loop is CSARPEQIWYEQYF. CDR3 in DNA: TGCAGTGCTCGTCCCGAACAGATCTGGTACGAGCAGTACTTC.

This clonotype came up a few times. The CDR3 is CASSYFDGSSYEQYF. CDR3 nucleotides: TGTGCCAGCAGTTACTTCGACGGGAGCTCCTACGAGCAGTACTTC. The J gene is TRBJ2-7, the V gene TRBV6-5; possibly TRBD2 for D (6 bases). The V end was cut by 1 base, the J end by 0 bases, with 10 bases between. Germline V gene sequence: CDR1 MNHEY, CDR2 SVGAGI. The CDR3 sequence is 15 residues long.

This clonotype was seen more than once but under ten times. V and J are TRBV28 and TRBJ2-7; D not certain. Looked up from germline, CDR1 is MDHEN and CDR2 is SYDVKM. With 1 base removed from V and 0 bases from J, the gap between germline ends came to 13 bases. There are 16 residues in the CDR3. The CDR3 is CASSLSYSLSSYEQYF. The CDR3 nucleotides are TGTGCCAGCAGTTTATCCTACAGCTTGAGCTCCTACGAGCAGTACTTC.

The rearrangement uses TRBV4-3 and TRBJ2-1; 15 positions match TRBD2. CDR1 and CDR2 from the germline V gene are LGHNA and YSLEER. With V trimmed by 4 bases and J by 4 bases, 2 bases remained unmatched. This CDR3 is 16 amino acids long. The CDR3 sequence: CASSRGLAGGYNEQFF. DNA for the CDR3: TGCGCCAGCAGCCGGGGACTAGCGGGGGGATACAATGAGCAGTTCTTC.

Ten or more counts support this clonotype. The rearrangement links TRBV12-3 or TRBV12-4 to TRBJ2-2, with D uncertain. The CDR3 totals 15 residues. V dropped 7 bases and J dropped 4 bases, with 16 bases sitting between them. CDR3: CASTYTSLRTGELFF. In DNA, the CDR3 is TGTGCCAGCACCTATACTTCTCTACGCACCGGGGAGCTGTTTTTT.

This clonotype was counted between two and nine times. The chain's CDR3 is CASSSPFGLAGVSGELFF. CDR3 nucleotides: TGTGCCAGCAGCTCACCCTTTGGACTAGCGGGAGTGTCCGGGGAGCTGTTTTTT. The rearrangement uses TRBV11-1 and TRBJ2-2; 13 positions agree with TRBD2. There are 18 residues in the CDR3. Germline V gene sequence: CDR1 SGHAT, CDR2 FQDESV (reference sequence). J lost 6 bases, V lost 4 bases, and 11 bases had no gene match.

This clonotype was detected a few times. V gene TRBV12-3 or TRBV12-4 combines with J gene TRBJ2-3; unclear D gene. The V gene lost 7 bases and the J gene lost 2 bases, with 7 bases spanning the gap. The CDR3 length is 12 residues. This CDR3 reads CASTDDTDTQYF. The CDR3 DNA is TGTGCCAGCACCGATGACACAGATACGCAGTATTTT.

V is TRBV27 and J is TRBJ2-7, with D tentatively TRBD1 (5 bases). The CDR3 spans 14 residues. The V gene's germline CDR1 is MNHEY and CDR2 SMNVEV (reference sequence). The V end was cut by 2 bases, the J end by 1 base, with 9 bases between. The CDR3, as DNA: TGTGCCAGCAGTTTACGGCAGGGTTCCTACGAGCAGTACTTC. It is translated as CASSLRQGSYEQYF.

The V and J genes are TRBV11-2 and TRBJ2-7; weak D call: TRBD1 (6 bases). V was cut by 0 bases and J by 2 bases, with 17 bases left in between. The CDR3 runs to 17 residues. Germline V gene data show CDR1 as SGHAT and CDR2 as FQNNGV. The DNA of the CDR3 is TGTGCCAGCAGCTTAGAGAACAGGGTTGGCCGGACCTACGAGCAGTACTTC. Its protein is CASSLENRVGRTYEQYF. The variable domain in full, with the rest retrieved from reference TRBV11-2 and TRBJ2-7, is EAGVAQSPRYKIIEKRQSVAFWCNPISGHATLYWYQQILGQGPKLLIQFQNNGVVDDSQLPKDRFSAERLKGVDSTLKIQPAKLEDSAVYLCASSLENRVGRTYEQYFGPGTRLTVT.

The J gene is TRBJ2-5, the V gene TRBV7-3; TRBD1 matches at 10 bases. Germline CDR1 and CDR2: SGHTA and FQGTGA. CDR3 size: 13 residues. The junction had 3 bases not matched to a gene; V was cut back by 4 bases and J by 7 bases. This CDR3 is CASSSGQGGTQYF. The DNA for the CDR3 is TGTGCCAGCAGCTCCGGACAGGGGGGGACCCAGTACTTC.

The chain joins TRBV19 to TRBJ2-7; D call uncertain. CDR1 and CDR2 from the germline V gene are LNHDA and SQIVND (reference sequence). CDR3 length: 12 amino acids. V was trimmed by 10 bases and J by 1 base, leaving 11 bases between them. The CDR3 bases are TGTGCCACGGACGACGGATCCTACGAGCAGTACTTC. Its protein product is CATDDGSYEQYF.